A single sample gave rise to the 10 T cell receptor beta chains below, sequenced in a study of CD8 T cells in ankylosing spondylitis. One entry per CDR3 protein results from TCRdb running MiXCR on the 5' RACE reads. The repertoire consists of about 35,000 distinct CDR3 sequences, with over 9% occurring once and the leading ten covering around 15%. The sample comprised blood, either unsorted or a sorted T cell fraction (not recorded which). Every receptor here comes from a male donor with ankylosing spondylitis or in good health (not recorded which).

This clonotype appeared many times. V is TRBV7-3 and J is TRBJ2-3; 7 bases agree with TRBD2. The ends lost 5 bases at V and 1 base at J; junction bases unmatched: 3. The germline CDR1 and CDR2 sequences are SGHTA and FQGTGA. This CDR3 is built from 14 residues. Written as DNA, the CDR3 is TGTGCCAGCAGCCGCCTAGCGGGCACAGATACGCAGTATTTT. Protein sequence: CASSRLAGTDTQYF.

This clonotype was counted many times. V is TRBV18 and J is TRBJ2-3; D unresolved. The CDR3 loop spans 13 amino acids. V lost 3 bases and J lost 4, with 8 bases in between. CDR1 and CDR2 from the germline V gene are KGHSH and LQKENI. CDR3 nucleotide sequence: TGTGCCAGCTCACCTCTACCCCCAGATACGCAGTATTTT. Protein sequence: CASSPLPPDTQYF.

This clonotype came up many times. This chain links TRBV27 with TRBJ2-7, with D perhaps matching TRBD2 (6 bases). V was clipped by 5 bases and J by 7 bases, with 18 bases between them. This CDR3 is 14 amino acids long. CDR1 is MNHEY and CDR2 is SMNVEV in the germline V gene (reference sequence). The DNA for the CDR3 is TGTGCCAGCAGTCGGGAGACCCCGAGGTATGAGCAGTACTTC. It is translated as CASSRETPRYEQYF.

This clonotype was counted at least ten times. V is TRBV10-3 and J is TRBJ2-1; perhaps TRBD2 as D (6 bases). The germline V gene encodes CDR1 ENHRY and CDR2 SYGVKD. The ends were cut back, 10 bases at V and 0 bases at J, with 16 bases in the middle. The CDR3 length is 15 residues. This CDR3 is CATWTGGSSYNEQFF. The CDR3 DNA reads as TGTGCCACTTGGACTGGGGGGAGCTCCTACAATGAGCAGTTCTTC.

The chain carries TRBV6-1 and TRBJ2-1, with TRBD2 as a possible D gene (5 bases). Trimming took off 6 bases at V and 4 bases at J, with 16 bases between the two ends. CDR3 length equals 15 residues. Germline values: CDR1 MNHNS, CDR2 SASEGT. The CDR3, as DNA: TGTGCCAGCAGCACCGCGTTGGGCGGGTACAATGAGCAGTTCTTC. This sequence encodes CASSTALGGYNEQFF.

This clonotype was counted at least ten times. This chain connects TRBV12-3 or TRBV12-4 to TRBJ1-5; D is unresolved. Between the trimmed V and J ends, which lost 6 bases and 3 bases, there was a span of 18 bases. The CDR3 has 16 amino acids. CDR3 loop: CASSPGKKSDNQPQHF. The CDR3 nucleotides are TGTGCCAGCAGCCCCGGGAAGAAGAGTGACAATCAGCCCCAGCATTTT.

The chain carries TRBV5-1 and TRBJ2-1; D gene uncertain. The CDR3 loop spans 11 amino acids. Germline V CDR1 and CDR2: SGHRS, YFSETQ. V lost 6 bases and J 7 bases, leaving 8 bases between the germline ends. The CDR3 protein is CASTLSNEQFF. The CDR3 bases are TGCGCCAGCACCCTTAGTAATGAGCAGTTCTTC.

This chain joins TRBV20-1 and TRBJ2-5; either TRBD1 or TRBD2 may fit D (6 bases each). V was clipped by 2 bases and J by 4 bases, with 17 bases between them. CDR1 DFQATT and CDR2 SNEGSKA come from the germline V gene (reference sequence). The CDR3 length is 15 residues. CDR3 sequence reads: CSARRRGQGIETQYF. The CDR3 DNA follows: TGCAGTGCTAGACGCCGGGGGCAGGGAATAGAGACCCAGTACTTC.

This clonotype appeared many times. CDR3 loop: CASSVTGSTGELFF. The CDR3 DNA reads as TGTGCCAGCAGCGTCACAGGGAGCACCGGGGAGCTGTTTTTT. The gene calls are TRBV7-9 and TRBJ2-2; D possibly corresponds to TRBD1 (6 bases). The CDR3 contains 14 residues. The germline V gene encodes CDR1 SEHNR and CDR2 FQNEAQ (reference sequence). Trimming stripped 5 bases from V and 4 bases from J, with 11 bases between.

The chain recombines TRBV5-1 with TRBJ2-7; 7 bases are shared with TRBD1. The CDR3 runs 14 residues. V was clipped by 1 base and J by 4 bases; unmatched bases: 5. The V gene's germline CDR1 is SGHRS and CDR2 YFSETQ. As DNA, the CDR3 is TGCGCCAGCAGCTTGTTGCCAGGGGGTTACGAGCAGTACTTC. Protein: CASSLLPGGYEQYF.